This passage covers 20 T cell receptor beta chains from one sample sequenced in a study of T cell clonality in common variable immunodeficiency. Sequenced by immunoSEQ multiplex PCR; TCRdb stores in-frame clones only, minus some. This repertoire holds tens of thousands of clones, and none appear only once. The source material was peripheral blood mononuclear cells. These receptors were taken from a person aged 18-70 years in good health.

This clone was observed many times. The sequence runs out 3 residues before the end of the CDR3; the remainder is reconstructed from the germline J gene. The rearrangement joins TRBV7-9 to TRBJ2-3; D remains unclear. CDR1 and CDR2 from the germline V gene are SEHNR and FQNEAQ (reference sequence). V lost 2 bases and J 2 bases, leaving 8 bases between the germline ends. The length of the CDR3 is 14 residues. The sequenced CDR3 bases are TGTGCCAGCAGCTTAAACAGTTACACAGATACG. Amino acid sequence: CASSLNSYTDT. The entire CDR3 reads CASSLNSYTDTQYF.

This clone was recorded many times. The read stops 3 residues short of the end of the CDR3; the missing end is completed from the germline J gene. This rearrangement joins TRBV18 to TRBJ2-2; D may be TRBD1 (5 bases). V was shortened by 2 bases and J by 4 bases, with 14 bases between the two germline ends. The CDR3 is made up of 16 amino acids. The germline gives CDR1 KGHSH, CDR2 LQKENI. The CDR3 sequence is CASSPGSGLSTGELFF. The part of the CDR3 DNA that was read is TGTGCCAGCTCACCAGGGTCAGGGCTCTCCACCGGGGAG. Together with reference TRBV18 and TRBJ2-2, the CDR3 gives the full variable domain: NAGVMQNPRHLVRRRGQEARLRCSPMKGHSHVYWYRQLPEEGLKFMVYLQKENIIDESGMPKERFSAEFPKEGPSILRIQQVVRGDSAAYFCASSPGSGLSTGELFFGEGSRLTVL.

This clone was seen ten or more times. Read coverage stops 3 residues before the CDR3 terminus; the germline J gene supplies the remainder. J is TRBJ2-5 and V is TRBV7-8; the match to TRBD2 covers 7 bases. The germline V gene encodes CDR1 SGHVS and CDR2 FQNEAQ. Unmatched junction bases numbered 4, after V lost 5 bases and J lost 1 base. CDR3 size: 14 residues. CDR3 loop: CASSILATQETQYF. The covered CDR3 bases are TGTGCCAGCAGCATACTAGCGACCCAAGAGACC.

This clone was observed at least ten times. Read data end 3 residues before the CDR3 end; the end is taken from the germline J gene. The chain carries TRBV4-2 and TRBJ2-3, with 9 bases identical to TRBD2. Losses at the gene ends were 4 bases for V and 2 bases for J; bases not matched to a gene: 10. Germline lookup yields CDR1 LGHNA and CDR2 YNFKEQ. There are 17 residues in the CDR3. Partial CDR3 DNA: TGTGCCAGCAGCCGAACACTAGCGGGCCGTAACACAGATACG. It specifies CASSRTLAGRNTDT. The full CDR3 reads CASSRTLAGRNTDTQYF.

This clone has a count of ten or more. The DNA ends 3 residues before the CDR3 does, and the rest of the CDR3 is filled in from the germline J gene. The V gene is TRBV11-2, the J gene TRBJ2-1; 9 bases are a match to TRBD1. This CDR3 spans 14 amino acids. V was clipped by 4 bases and J by 6 bases; unmatched bases: 4. CDR1 is SGHAT and CDR2 is FQNNGV in the germline V gene. The CDR3 loop is CASSWGTGTNEQFF. Partial CDR3 DNA: TGTGCCAGCAGCTGGGGGACAGGGACCAATGAG. Drawing the rest from reference TRBV11-2 and TRBJ2-1, the complete variable domain is EAGVAQSPRYKIIEKRQSVAFWCNPISGHATLYWYQQILGQGPKLLIQFQNNGVVDDSQLPKDRFSAERLKGVDSTLKIQPAKLEDSAVYLCASSWGTGTNEQFFGPGTRLTVL.

This clone has only a few counts. The DNA read from the CDR3 is TGCGCCAGCAGCTTGGTTAGGGGCGGCCTCTCCTACAATGAG. Translation gives CASSLVRGGLSYNE. The whole CDR3 sequence reads CASSLVRGGLSYNEQFF. The V call is TRBV5-1, the J call TRBJ2-1; D is possibly TRBD1 (5 bases). The read terminates 3 residues before the CDR3 end, so the remaining end is supplied by the germline J gene. Trimming pared 0 bases from V and 0 bases from J, leaving 13 bases between. The CDR3 is 17 residues long. Germline V gene sequence: CDR1 SGHRS, CDR2 YFSETQ.

This clone was observed at least ten times. The read is 3 residues too short to cover the CDR3 end, so that end is filled in from the germline J gene. V usage is TRBV4-1 and J usage is TRBJ1-2, with D maybe TRBD1 (5 bases). CDR1 is MGHRA, CDR2 YSYEKL, per germline. The V end was cut by 4 bases, the J end by 4 bases, with 10 bases between. The CDR3 extends over 13 amino acids. The sequenced CDR3 bases are TGCGCCAGCAGCCGTGGGGGGATCTATGGC. This translates into CASSRGGIYG. The full CDR3 protein reads CASSRGGIYGYTF.

At least ten counts were recorded for this clone. The read halts 3 residues ahead of the CDR3 end, with the missing end drawn from the germline J gene. The chain combines TRBV20-1 with TRBJ2-7; 11 bases are a match to TRBD2. Unmatched junction bases numbered 10, after V lost 3 bases and J lost 6 bases. The CDR3 is 15 amino acids. CDR1 is DFQATT, CDR2 SNEGSKA, per germline (reference sequence). Partial CDR3 DNA: TGCAGTGCTAGGACTAGCGGGGATCTCCTATCCGAG. It is translated as CSARTSGDLLSE. In full, the CDR3 reads CSARTSGDLLSEQYF.

This clone was recorded many times. The read gets to within 3 residues of the CDR3 end, and the germline J gene fills in the rest. The chain has TRBV19 and TRBJ1-2; 7 positions match TRBD1. J lost 5 bases, V lost 3 bases, and 0 bases had no gene match. This CDR3 is 12 amino acids long. Germline V gives CDR1 LNHDA, CDR2 SQIVND (reference sequence). CDR3 bases read: TGTGCCAGTAGTATGGGACAGTATGGC. It specifies CASSMGQYG. The full CDR3 reads CASSMGQYGYTF. Full variable domain (outside the CDR3, taken from reference TRBV19 and TRBJ1-2): DGGITQSPKYLFRKEGQNVTLSCEQNLNHDAMYWYRQDPGQGLRLIYYSQIVNDFQKGDIAEGYSVSREKKESFPLTVTSAQKNPTAFYLCASSMGQYGYTFGSGTRLTVV.

This clone was seen repeatedly, ten times or more. The read stops 3 residues short of the end of the CDR3; the missing end is completed from the germline J gene. The chain carries TRBV28 and TRBJ2-1, with 8 bases matching TRBD2. CDR1 and CDR2 (germline): MDHEN, SYDVKM. J was trimmed by 1 base and V by 6 bases; bases with no gene match: 8. CDR3 length equals 16 residues. The CDR3 DNA, read in part, is TGTGCCAGCAGCCCACAAGCGGGAGTATCCTACAATGAG. Translation gives CASSPQAGVSYNE. The whole CDR3 reads CASSPQAGVSYNEQFF. The variable domain in full, with the rest retrieved from reference TRBV28 and TRBJ2-1, is DVKVTQSSRYLVKRTGEKVFLECVQDMDHENMFWYRQDPGLGLRLIYFSYDVKMKEKGDIPEGYSVSREKKERFSLILESASTNQTSMYLCASSPQAGVSYNEQFFGPGTRLTVL.

This clone has at least ten counts. The read ends 3 residues shy of where the CDR3 ends; the end is completed using the germline J gene. This chain links TRBV24-1 with TRBJ2-1; D gene unclear. Looked up from germline, CDR1 is KGHDR and CDR2 is SFDVKD. The CDR3 totals 15 residues. The germline V and J ends were trimmed by 5 bases and 8 bases, with 18 bases remaining between them. Partial CDR3 DNA: TGTGCCACCAGTGGCTCTTCGTCAGCAGGAGATGAG. Residues: CATSGSSSAGDE. The whole CDR3 protein reads CATSGSSSAGDEQFF.

This clone was found many times. The read finishes 3 residues shy of the CDR3 end, and the germline J gene is used to complete it. The J gene is TRBJ2-1, the V gene TRBV23-1; 8 bases are shared with TRBD2. TRBV23-1 is flagged as an ORF with uncertain function. The CDR3 sequence is 19 residues long. Trimming at V came to 0 bases and at J to 0 bases, leaving 10 bases not matched to a gene. The sequenced part of the CDR3 DNA is TGCGCCAGCAGTCAATCGGGGCTAGCGGGCGCAAGCTCCTACAATGAG. This gives the protein CASSQSGLAGASSYNE. The whole CDR3 is CASSQSGLAGASSYNEQFF.

Ten or more counts support this clone. The read stops 3 residues short of the end of the CDR3; the missing end is completed from the germline J gene. This chain connects TRBV5-1 to TRBJ2-5; D may be TRBD2 (6 bases). The CDR3 extends over 15 amino acids. Trimming pared 1 base from V and 0 bases from J, leaving 10 bases between. Germline V gene sequence: CDR1 SGHRS, CDR2 YFSETQ. This chain's CDR3 is CASSLPSAHQETQYF. The CDR3 bases that were read are TGCGCCAGCAGCTTGCCTAGCGCCCACCAAGAGACC.

Only a few counts were recorded for this clone. The read finishes 3 residues shy of the CDR3 end, and the germline J gene is used to complete it. This rearrangement joins TRBV19 to TRBJ2-1; 10 bases map to TRBD2. The CDR3 totals 18 residues. The V gene end was trimmed by 11 bases and the J gene end by 0 bases; junction bases not matched to a gene: 16. CDR1 is LNHDA, CDR2 SQIVND, per germline (reference sequence). The DNA read from the CDR3 is TGTGCCTCAAAACCCACTAGCGGGATCCTAAACTCCTACAATGAG. The encoded protein is CASKPTSGILNSYNE. The whole CDR3 reads CASKPTSGILNSYNEQFF.

This clone was seen repeatedly, ten times or more. The read ends 3 residues before the CDR3 terminus; that terminus is restored from the germline J gene. This chain links TRBV5-1 with TRBJ2-5; TRBD2 agrees at 12 bases. The V and J ends lost 0 bases and 5 bases, in that order; junction bases with no gene match: 5. CDR1 SGHRS and CDR2 YFSETQ come from the germline V gene. The CDR3 consists of 16 residues. CDR3 DNA (partial): TGCGCCAGCAGCTTGGGGACTAGCGGGGAACGTGAGACC. It translates to CASSLGTSGERET. From start to end, the CDR3 is CASSLGTSGERETQYF.

This clone was found many times. The CDR3 is cut off 3 residues early in the read; its end comes from the germline J gene. The chain links TRBV5-1 to TRBJ2-7; 9 positions agree with TRBD1. V lost 4 bases, J lost 1 base, and 3 bases stayed unmatched. Germline V gene sequence: CDR1 SGHRS, CDR2 YFSETQ. CDR3 length equals 14 residues. The CDR3 reads CASSPGTGSYEQYF. The CDR3 DNA, read in part, is TGCGCCAGCAGCCCCGGGACAGGGTCCTACGAG.

This clone has ten or more counts. Coverage ceases 3 residues before the CDR3 finishes, and the germline J gene fills in the end. The chain combines TRBV30 with TRBJ2-7; 9 bases are shared with TRBD1. The CDR3 sequence is 14 residues long. Losses at the gene ends were 2 bases for V and 4 bases for J; bases not matched to a gene: 6. CDR1 and CDR2 from the germline V gene are GTSNPN and SVGIG (reference sequence). Incomplete CDR3 DNA: TGTGCCTGGAGTACCGGGACAGGGAGGTACGAG. This codes for CAWSTGTGRYE. The entire CDR3 is CAWSTGTGRYEQYF.

This clone was seen repeatedly, ten times or more. CDR3 in amino acids: CASSSPGDTQYF. Partial CDR3 DNA: TGTGCCAGCAGCTCACCAGGAGATACG. The V and J genes are TRBV11-2 and TRBJ2-3, with no clear D. The CDR3 end lies 3 residues beyond the end of the read and is filled in from the germline J gene. The V end was cut by 4 bases, the J end by 5 bases, with 7 bases between. The CDR3 runs to 12 residues. Germline CDR1 SGHAT, CDR2 FQNNGV.

This clone was found many times. The read terminates 3 residues before the CDR3 end, so the remaining end is supplied by the germline J gene. The chain combines TRBV28 with TRBJ2-1; 7 bases line up with TRBD2. The CDR3 runs to 13 residues. V was pared by 5 bases and J by 4 bases, with 2 bases of the junction left unmatched. Germline lookup yields CDR1 MDHEN and CDR2 SYDVKM. The CDR3 is CASSQRGYNEQFF. CDR3 bases read: TGTGCCAGCAGTCAGCGGGGTTACAATGAG.

This clone was recorded many times. The DNA ends 3 residues before the CDR3 does, and the rest of the CDR3 is filled in from the germline J gene. The V and J genes are TRBV7-9 and TRBJ2-1; tentative D call: TRBD2 (5 bases). With 3 bases removed from V and 9 bases from J, the gap between germline ends came to 15 bases. The CDR3 spans 14 residues. Germline CDR1 SEHNR, CDR2 FQNEAQ (reference sequence). CDR3 region: CASSFGLGRGEQFF. The CDR3 bases that were read are TGTGCCAGCAGCTTCGGACTTGGGCGCGGTGAG.